This TCR beta chain was profiled in a study of blood T cell repertoires in COVID-19. Per germline, CDR1 LNHDA and CDR2 SQIVND (reference sequence). CDR3 length equals 13 residues. V lost 8 bases and J lost 0, with 8 bases in between. Using immunoSEQ multiplex PCR, the repertoire was profiled, and TCRdb retains in-frame clones only, with some absent. The data hold 80,000 to 100,000 clones, with around 93% observed a single time. This chain joins TRBV19 and TRBJ1-5; possibly TRBD1 for D (6 bases). The sequence was collected from a human donor with active COVID-19. The donor label of this sample is uncertain. Material: peripheral blood. The CDR3 DNA follows: TGTGCCAGTGCAGGGGATAGCAATCAGCCCCAGCATTTT. Translated: CASAGDSNQPQHF.